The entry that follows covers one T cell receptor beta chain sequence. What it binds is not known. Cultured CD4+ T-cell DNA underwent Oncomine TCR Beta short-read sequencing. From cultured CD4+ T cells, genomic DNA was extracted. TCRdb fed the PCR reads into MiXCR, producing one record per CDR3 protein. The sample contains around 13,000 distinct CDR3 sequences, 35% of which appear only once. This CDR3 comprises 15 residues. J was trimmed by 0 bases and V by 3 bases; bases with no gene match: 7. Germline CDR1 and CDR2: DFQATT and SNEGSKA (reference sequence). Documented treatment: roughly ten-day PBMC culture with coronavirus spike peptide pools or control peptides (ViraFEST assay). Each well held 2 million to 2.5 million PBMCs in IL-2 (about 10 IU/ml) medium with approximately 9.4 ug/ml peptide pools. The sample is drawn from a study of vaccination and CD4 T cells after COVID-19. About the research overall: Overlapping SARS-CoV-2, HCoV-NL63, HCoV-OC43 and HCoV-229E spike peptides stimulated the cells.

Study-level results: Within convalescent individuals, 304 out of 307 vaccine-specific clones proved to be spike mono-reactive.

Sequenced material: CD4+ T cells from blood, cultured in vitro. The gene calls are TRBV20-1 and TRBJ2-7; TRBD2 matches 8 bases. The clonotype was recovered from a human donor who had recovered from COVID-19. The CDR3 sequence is CSARDQLAVSYEQYF. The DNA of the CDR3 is TGCAGTGCTAGGGACCAACTAGCGGTCTCCTACGAGCAGTACTTC.